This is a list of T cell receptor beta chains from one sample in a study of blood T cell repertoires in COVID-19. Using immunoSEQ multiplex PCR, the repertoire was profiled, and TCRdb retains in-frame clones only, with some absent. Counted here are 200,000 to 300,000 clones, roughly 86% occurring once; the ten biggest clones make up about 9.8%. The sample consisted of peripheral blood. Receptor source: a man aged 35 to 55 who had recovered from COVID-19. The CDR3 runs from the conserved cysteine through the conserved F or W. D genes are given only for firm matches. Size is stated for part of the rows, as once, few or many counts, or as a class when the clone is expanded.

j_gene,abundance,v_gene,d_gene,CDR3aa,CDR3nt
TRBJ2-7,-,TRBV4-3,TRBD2,CASSQASGGSYEQYF,TGCGCCAGCAGCCAGGCTAGCGGGGGCTCCTACGAGCAGTACTTC
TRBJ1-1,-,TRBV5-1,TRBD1,CASSEDRGGAFF,TGCGCCAGCAGCGAGGACAGGGGGGGTGCTTTCTTT
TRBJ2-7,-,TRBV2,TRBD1,CASARDSLYEQYF,TGTGCCAGCGCCCGGGACAGCCTCTACGAGCAGTACTTC
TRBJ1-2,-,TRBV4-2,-,CASTLQAGLNYGYTF,TGTGCCAGCACCCTCCAGGCAGGGTTAAACTATGGCTACACCTTC
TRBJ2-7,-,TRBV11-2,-,CASSEFYEQYF,TGTGCCAGCAGCGAGTTCTACGAGCAGTACTTC
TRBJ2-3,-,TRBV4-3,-,CASSQADYYTDTQYF,TGCGCCAGCAGCCAAGCCGACTACTACACAGATACGCAGTATTTT
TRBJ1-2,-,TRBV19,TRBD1,CASRHGQGNYGYTF,TGTGCCAGTAGACACGGACAGGGCAACTATGGCTACACCTTC
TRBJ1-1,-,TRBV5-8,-,CASSLDGLNTEAFF,TGTGCCAGCAGCCTGGACGGGTTGAACACTGAAGCTTTCTTT
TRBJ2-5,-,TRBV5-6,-,CASSDLADTYQETQYF,TGTGCCAGCAGCGATCTTGCGGATACGTACCAAGAGACCCAGTACTTC
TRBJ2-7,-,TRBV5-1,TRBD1,CASSSGTGGYEQYF,TGCGCCAGCAGTTCCGGGACAGGGGGGTACGAGCAGTACTTC
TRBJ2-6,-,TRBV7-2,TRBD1,CASSRTGTGANVLTF,TGTGCCAGCAGCAGGACAGGGACTGGGGCCAACGTCCTGACTTTC
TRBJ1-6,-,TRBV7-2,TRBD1,CASSLRAGTGTSPLHF,TGTGCCAGCAGCCTAAGGGCCGGGACAGGGACTTCACCCCTCCACTTT
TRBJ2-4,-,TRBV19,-,CASSSGQLLAKNIQYF,TGTGCCAGTAGTAGTGGACAGCTCCTAGCCAAAAACATTCAGTACTTC
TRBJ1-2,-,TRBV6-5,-,CASVSSNYGYTF,TGTGCCAGCGTCTCTTCGAACTATGGCTACACCTTC
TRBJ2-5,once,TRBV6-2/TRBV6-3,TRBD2,CASSYSKRGPRLAGGQETQYF,TGTGCCAGCAGTTACTCGAAGCGGGGTCCTAGGCTAGCGGGAGGTCAGGAGACCCAGTACTTC
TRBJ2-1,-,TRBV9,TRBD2,CASSAAGGSYNEQFF,TGTGCCAGCAGCGCGGCGGGGGGTTCCTACAATGAGCAGTTCTTC
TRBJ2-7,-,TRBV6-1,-,CASSELPGGHEQYF,TGTGCCAGCAGTGAACTGCCAGGGGGGCACGAGCAGTACTTC
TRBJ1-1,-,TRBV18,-,CASSPPAVSYAFF,TGTGCCAGCTCACCACCGGCAGTTTCGTATGCTTTCTTT
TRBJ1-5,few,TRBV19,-,CASTPGNQPQHF,TGTGCCAGTACCCCGGGGAATCAGCCCCAGCATTTT
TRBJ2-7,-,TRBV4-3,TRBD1,CASSPWGPGQGTYEQYF,TGCGCCAGCAGCCCTTGGGGCCCGGGACAGGGGACCTACGAGCAGTACTTC
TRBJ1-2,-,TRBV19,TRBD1,CASSPGDRGLFVPYGYTF,TGTGCCAGTAGTCCAGGGGACAGGGGGCTTTTCGTCCCCTATGGCTACACCTTC
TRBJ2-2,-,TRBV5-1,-,CASSPKGNSKNTGELFF,TGCGCCAGCAGCCCGAAGGGGAACAGTAAGAACACCGGGGAGCTGTTTTTT
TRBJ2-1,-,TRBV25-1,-,CASSDRGFIYNEQFF,TGTGCCAGCAGTGATAGGGGTTTTATCTACAATGAGCAGTTCTTC
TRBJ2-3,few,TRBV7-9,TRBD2,CASSPAGRGDTQYF,TGTGCCAGCAGCCCGGCGGGGAGGGGAGATACGCAGTATTTT
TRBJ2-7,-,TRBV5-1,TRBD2,CASRHSGSKDEQYF,TGCGCCAGCAGACATAGCGGGAGTAAAGACGAGCAGTACTTC
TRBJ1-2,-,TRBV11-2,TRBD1,CASSPASGGALHGYTF,TGTGCCAGCAGCCCCGCCTCAGGGGGAGCCCTCCATGGCTACACCTTC
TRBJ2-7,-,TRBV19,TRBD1,CASSSGQGSYEQYF,TGTGCCAGTAGTTCAGGACAGGGATCCTACGAGCAGTACTTC
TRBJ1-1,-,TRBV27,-,CASSLGRGTEAFF,TGTGCCAGCAGCCTGGGGAGGGGTACTGAAGCTTTCTTT
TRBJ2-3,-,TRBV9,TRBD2,CASSVDGLAGVKSTQYF,TGTGCCAGCAGCGTAGATGGGTTGGCGGGAGTTAAGAGTACGCAGTATTTT
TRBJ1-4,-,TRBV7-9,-,CASSRPAGEKLFF,TGTGCCAGCAGTCGACCGGCGGGTGAAAAACTGTTTTTT
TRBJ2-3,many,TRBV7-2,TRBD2,CASSLTGGSIDTQYF,TGTGCCAGCAGCTTAACTGGCGGGAGTATAGATACGCAGTATTTT
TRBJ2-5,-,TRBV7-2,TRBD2,CASSFRTSTETQYF,TGTGCCAGCAGTTTCCGGACTAGCACCGAGACCCAGTACTTC
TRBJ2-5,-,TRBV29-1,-,CSVERQGETQYF,TGCAGCGTTGAGCGGCAGGGGGAGACCCAGTACTTC
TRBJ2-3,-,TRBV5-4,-,CASSLEQGTDTQYF,TGTGCCAGCAGCTTGGAGCAGGGAACAGATACGCAGTATTTT
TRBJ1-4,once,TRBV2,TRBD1,CASSEGQRPGGEKLFF,TGTGCCAGCAGTGAGGGACAGCGTCCCGGGGGTGAAAAACTGTTTTTT
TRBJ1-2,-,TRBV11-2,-,CASSRNTASYGYTF,TGTGCCAGCAGTCGAAACACAGCCAGCTATGGCTACACCTTC
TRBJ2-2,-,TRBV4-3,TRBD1,CASSSGQDNTGELFF,TGCGCCAGCAGTTCGGGACAGGATAACACCGGGGAGCTGTTTTTT
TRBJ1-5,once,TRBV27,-,CASSSQGSNQPQHF,TGTGCCAGCAGTTCCCAGGGGAGCAATCAGCCCCAGCATTTT
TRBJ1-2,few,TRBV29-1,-,CSAFGQAPVGYTF,TGCAGCGCCTTTGGGCAGGCCCCAGTCGGCTACACCTTC
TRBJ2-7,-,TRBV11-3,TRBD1,CASSFKGTGAYEQYF,TGTGCCAGCAGCTTCAAAGGGACAGGGGCCTACGAGCAGTACTTC
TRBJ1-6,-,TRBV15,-,CATRNGGGGFGRNSPLHF,TGTGCCACCAGGAATGGGGGGGGAGGGTTTGGGCGAAATTCACCCCTCCACTTT
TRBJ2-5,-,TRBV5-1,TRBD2,CASSLARLAGQETQYF,TGCGCCAGCAGCTTGGCCAGACTAGCGGGGCAAGAGACCCAGTACTTC
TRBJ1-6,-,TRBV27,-,CASSWTVNSPLHF,TGTGCCAGCAGTTGGACAGTTAATTCACCCCTCCACTTT
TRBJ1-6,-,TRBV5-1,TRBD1,CASSLAPGGAYNSPLHF,TGCGCCAGCAGCTTAGCCCCAGGGGGCGCCTATAATTCACCCCTCCACTTT
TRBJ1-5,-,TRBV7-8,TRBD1,CASSSTNRGEGSNQPQHF,TGTGCCAGCAGCAGCACGAACAGGGGAGAGGGTAGCAATCAGCCCCAGCATTTT
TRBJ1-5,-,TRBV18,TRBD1,CASSLDRGFQPQHF,TGTGCCAGCTCACTGGACAGGGGGTTTCAGCCCCAGCATTTT
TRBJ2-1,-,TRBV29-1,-,CSVEGVWEQFF,TGCAGCGTTGAAGGAGTTTGGGAGCAGTTCTTC
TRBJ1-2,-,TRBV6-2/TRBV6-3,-,CASSYLQGSANYGYTF,TGTGCCAGCAGTTACCTCCAGGGGTCGGCTAACTATGGCTACACCTTC